Listed here are 32 T cell receptor beta chains from one sample, sequenced in a study of blood T cell repertoires in COVID-19. Clones were read by immunoSEQ multiplex PCR, and TCRdb kept only the in-frame ones, dropping some. The sample includes 90,000 or so clones, 89% of them seen just once. Sample: peripheral blood. The receptors here all came from a man aged 55-75 years with COVID-19, enrolled during active disease.

The chain employs TRBV19 and TRBJ2-5, with no clear D. CDR3 length: 13 amino acids. Germline CDR1 is LNHDA and CDR2 is SQIVND (reference sequence). Trimming took off 0 bases at V and 1 base at J, with 3 bases between the two ends. The CDR3, as DNA: TGTGCCAGTAGTATAGACAGCCAAGAGACCCAGTACTTC. It translates to CASSIDSQETQYF. The full variable domain, its missing parts supplied by reference TRBV19 and TRBJ2-5, is DGGITQSPKYLFRKEGQNVTLSCEQNLNHDAMYWYRQDPGQGLRLIYYSQIVNDFQKGDIAEGYSVSREKKESFPLTVTSAQKNPTAFYLCASSIDSQETQYFGPGTRLLVL.

The rearrangement joins TRBV19 to TRBJ1-5; D gene unclear. Germline V gene data show CDR1 as LNHDA and CDR2 as SQIVND (reference sequence). V gave up 7 bases and J gave up 0 bases, with 7 bases separating them. The CDR3 sequence is 13 residues long. The CDR3 region is CASMDYSNQPQHF. CDR3 nucleotides: TGTGCCAGTATGGACTATAGCAATCAGCCCCAGCATTTT.

The rearrangement links TRBV19 to TRBJ1-4, with TRBD1 identical over 7 bases. CDR3 length: 15 amino acids. V lost 4 bases and J lost 7; bases outside the gene matches: 9. Per the germline V gene, CDR1 is LNHDA and CDR2 is SQIVND (reference sequence). For the CDR3, the DNA is TGTGCCAGTAGTAGAACAGGGGTCGACGGTGAAAAACTGTTTTTT. Amino acids: CASSRTGVDGEKLFF.

The genes are TRBV5-6 and TRBJ2-3, with 10 positions matching TRBD2. V lost 4 bases, J lost 5 bases, and 10 bases stayed unmatched. The CDR3 totals 16 residues. Germline V gene sequence: CDR1 SGHDT, CDR2 YYEEEE. This CDR3 is CASSPGTSVYEDTQYF. CDR3 nucleotides: TGTGCCAGCAGCCCCGGGACTAGCGTCTATGAAGATACGCAGTATTTT.

This chain uses TRBV6-4 with TRBJ2-1; TRBD2 matches 12 bases. The CDR3 totals 15 residues. The junction had 7 bases not matched to a gene; V was cut back by 5 bases and J by 8 bases. Germline V lookup: CDR1 MRHNA, CDR2 SNTAGT. The CDR3 DNA is TGTGCCAGCAGTTATCTAGCGGGAGGGCCAGATGAGCAGTTCTTC. Translated: CASSYLAGGPDEQFF.

The rearrangement joins TRBV5-6 to TRBJ1-4, with D unresolved. Germline-derived CDR1 and CDR2 are SGHDT and YYEEEE. This CDR3 has 14 residues. The ends were cut back, 0 bases at V and 11 bases at J, with 14 bases in the middle. CDR3 region: CASSLGTAGGKLFF. CDR3 in DNA: TGTGCCAGCAGCTTGGGTACCGCAGGAGGGAAACTGTTTTTT.

The chain uses TRBV28 and TRBJ2-5; 9 nucleotides agree with TRBD2. The CDR3 covers 16 residues. The trim removed 2 bases at V and 0 bases at J, leaving 4 bases unmatched. Germline loops: CDR1 MDHEN, CDR2 SYDVKM. CDR3 loop: CASSLTSGSYQETQYF. In DNA form, the CDR3 reads TGTGCCAGCAGTTTAACTAGCGGGTCGTACCAAGAGACCCAGTACTTC.

The genes are TRBV18 and TRBJ1-1, with D possibly matching TRBD1 (5 bases). Trimming shortened V by 4 bases and J by 0 bases, and 6 bases separated the two germline ends. The CDR3 is 13 amino acids. Germline loops: CDR1 KGHSH, CDR2 LQKENI. The DNA for the CDR3 is TGTGCCAGCTCACTACAGGTGAACACTGAAGCTTTCTTT. Protein product: CASSLQVNTEAFF.

V and J are TRBV6-1 and TRBJ1-1; tentatively, D is TRBD1 (5 bases). The ends were cut back, 1 base at V and 10 bases at J, with 13 bases in the middle. In germline, CDR1 is MNHNS, CDR2 SASEGT. This CDR3 is 13 amino acids long. CDR3 bases: TGTGCCAGCAGTGAAGGTAGGGGAACGGGAGCTTTCTTT. Its protein product is CASSEGRGTGAFF.

This chain uses TRBV3-1 (or the pseudogene TRBV3-2) with TRBJ2-7, with D possibly TRBD2 on 6 matching bases. Germline V gene sequence: CDR1 LGHDT, CDR2 YNNKEL (reference sequence). Trimming took 5 bases from V and 6 from J, leaving 14 bases between them. CDR3 size: 13 residues. The CDR3 spells CASSYANGSEQYF. CDR3 nucleotide sequence: TGTGCCAGCAGCTACGCTAACGGGAGCGAGCAGTACTTC.

The table lists this clone with a few counts. The CDR3 loop is CASSLTDNQPQHF. CDR3 sequence (DNA): TGTGCCAGCAGTTTGACAGACAATCAGCCCCAGCATTTT. J is TRBJ1-5 and V is TRBV2, with D tentatively TRBD1 (5 bases). Germline V gene data show CDR1 as SNHLY and CDR2 as FYNNEI. V gave up 5 bases and J gave up 3 bases, with 8 bases separating them. The CDR3 length is 13 residues.

V usage is TRBV3-1 (or the pseudogene TRBV3-2) and J usage is TRBJ1-4; TRBD1 might be the D (6 bases). The CDR3 totals 15 residues. The germline V and J ends were trimmed by 4 bases and 7 bases, with 16 bases remaining between them. Germline CDR1 reads LGHDT; CDR2 reads YNNKEL (reference sequence). The CDR3 nucleotides are TGTGCCAGCAGCCCGCTCAGGGGCAGGGGTGAAAAACTGTTTTTT. It codes for CASSPLRGRGEKLFF.

The count of this clone is one. The chain links TRBV19 to TRBJ1-5; the D gene is possibly TRBD1 (5 bases). The CDR3 loop spans 13 amino acids. The V gene's germline CDR1 is LNHDA and CDR2 SQIVND (reference sequence). Between the trimmed V and J ends, which lost 1 base and 5 bases, there was a span of 6 bases. In DNA, the CDR3 is TGTGCCAGTAGTATAGCAGGGCATCAGCCCCAGCATTTT. It encodes CASSIAGHQPQHF.

The chain uses TRBV9 and TRBJ1-1, with TRBD1 as a possible D gene (5 bases). V lost 4 bases to trimming and J lost 3 bases, with 16 bases between them. Germline CDR1 and CDR2: SGDLS and YYNGEE. The CDR3 is 15 residues long. CDR3 bases: TGTGCCAGCAGCCCATGGGGGGGAACGGACACTGAAGCTTTCTTT. This sequence encodes CASSPWGGTDTEAFF. Full variable domain (rest looked up from reference TRBV9 and TRBJ1-1): DSGVTQTPKHLITATGQRVTLRCSPRSGDLSVYWYQQSLDQGLQFLIQYYNGEERAKGNILERFSAQQFPDLHSELNLSSLELGDSALYFCASSPWGGTDTEAFFGQGTRLTVV.

This chain uses TRBV3-1 (or the pseudogene TRBV3-2) with TRBJ1-2; D is undetermined. V was clipped by 2 bases and J by 6 bases, with 10 bases between them. The CDR3 has 13 residues. Germline-derived CDR1 and CDR2 are LGHDT and YNNKEL (reference sequence). The CDR3 reads CASSQFSQDGYTF. The CDR3 DNA is TGTGCCAGCAGCCAATTCTCCCAGGATGGCTACACCTTC.

The chain has TRBV6-5 and TRBJ2-3; D is uncertain. Germline lookup yields CDR1 MNHEY and CDR2 SVGAGI. This CDR3 has 13 residues. V lost 7 bases to trimming and J lost 2 bases, with 10 bases between them. The chain's CDR3 is CASTQRDTDTQYF. The CDR3 bases are TGTGCCAGCACGCAGCGCGACACAGATACGCAGTATTTT.

The chain employs TRBV5-1 and TRBJ2-1; TRBD2 matches 7 bases. This CDR3 comprises 15 residues. The V and J ends lost 1 base and 5 bases, in that order; junction bases with no gene match: 6. CDR1 and CDR2 from the germline V gene are SGHRS and YFSETQ. CDR3 coding DNA: TGCGCCAGCAGCTTGACGCCTAGCGGCCACAATGAGCAGTTCTTC. Its protein is CASSLTPSGHNEQFF.

The chain carries TRBV28 and TRBJ2-3; 9 bases fit TRBD2. The CDR3 has 19 residues. Germline trimming cut 5 bases from V and 4 bases from J; bases unmatched to any gene: 19. Looked up from germline, CDR1 is MDHEN and CDR2 is SYDVKM. The CDR3 here is CASSPYVAGGPFLADTQYF. Written as DNA, the CDR3 is TGTGCCAGCAGTCCCTATGTGGCGGGAGGGCCTTTTCTGGCAGATACGCAGTATTTT.

In nucleotides, the CDR3 is TGTGCCAGCAGCTCCCGAATCGGTGCCAGCGACGAGCAGTACTTC. It is translated as CASSSRIGASDEQYF. This rearrangement joins TRBV7-3 to TRBJ2-7; no reliable D call. Trimming left V 4 bases short and J 5 bases short, with 18 bases between. This CDR3 has 15 residues. The germline V gene has CDR1 SGHTA and CDR2 FQGTGA.

The chain combines TRBV11-3 with TRBJ2-1; the D gene is possibly TRBD2 (7 bases). Germline V gives CDR1 SGHNT, CDR2 YENEEA. V was trimmed by 2 bases and J by 11 bases, leaving 25 bases between them. The CDR3 sequence is 17 residues long. CDR3 loop: CASSLRQGLAVTMKQFF. Written as DNA, the CDR3 is TGTGCCAGCAGCTTAAGGCAGGGGCTAGCGGTGACAATGAAGCAGTTCTTC.

CDR3 region: CASSLDGGDPIYF. CDR3 coding DNA: TGTGCCAGCAGCTTAGATGGGGGGGACCCCATATATTTT. The genes are TRBV7-2 and TRBJ1-3; TRBD1 might be the D (5 bases). In germline, CDR1 is SGHTA, CDR2 FQGNSA. V was cut by 1 base and J by 11 bases, with 12 bases left in between. The CDR3 sequence is 13 residues long.

The V call is TRBV27, the J call TRBJ2-1; a weak D match, TRBD2 (6 bases). This CDR3 region has 16 residues. The germline gives CDR1 MNHEY, CDR2 SMNVEV (reference sequence). Trimming left V 5 bases short and J 2 bases short, with 16 bases between. CDR3 region: CASSPSGVSTYNEQFF. In nucleotides, the CDR3 is TGTGCCAGCAGTCCCTCGGGGGTTTCCACCTACAATGAGCAGTTCTTC.

The genes are TRBV24-1 and TRBJ2-3; 11 bases agree with TRBD2. CDR3 length: 17 residues. Germline V gene data show CDR1 as KGHDR and CDR2 as SFDVKD. Trimming removed 10 bases from V and 5 bases from J; junction bases left unmatched: 16. In DNA, the CDR3 is TGTGCCACGGAGGGCACTAGCGGGAGCTCTCCTATAGATACGCAGTATTTT. Amino acid sequence: CATEGTSGSSPIDTQYF.

The chain links TRBV2 to TRBJ2-2, with 8 bases that match TRBD1. The junction had 4 bases not matched to a gene; V was cut back by 4 bases and J by 0 bases. CDR1 SNHLY and CDR2 FYNNEI come from the germline V gene. This CDR3 has 16 amino acids. The CDR3: CASSGQGPANTGELFF. CDR3 in DNA: TGTGCCAGCAGTGGACAGGGGCCTGCGAACACCGGGGAGCTGTTTTTT.

The V gene is TRBV28, the J gene TRBJ2-7; TRBD1 might be the D (6 bases). This CDR3 region has 15 residues. Deletions cut 2 bases from V and 5 bases from J, with 16 bases between. Per the germline V gene, CDR1 is MDHEN and CDR2 is SYDVKM. The CDR3 bases are TGTGCCAGCAGTTTAAGTTTACAGGGTGGGAACGAGCAGTACTTC. Residues: CASSLSLQGGNEQYF.

The rearrangement links TRBV24-1 to TRBJ2-1, with TRBD1 matching over 11 bases. This CDR3 is 14 amino acids long. V lost 8 bases to trimming and J lost 10 bases; unmatched junction nucleotides: 9. In germline, CDR1 is KGHDR, CDR2 SFDVKD. CDR3 amino acids: CATTTGTGGREQFF. The CDR3 DNA reads as TGTGCCACCACCACAGGGACAGGGGGTCGGGAGCAGTTCTTC.

V gene TRBV13 combines with J gene TRBJ2-1; 10 bases map to TRBD1. V was pared by 5 bases and J by 2 bases, with 21 bases of the junction left unmatched. The CDR3 length is 21 residues. In germline, CDR1 is PRHDT, CDR2 FYEKMQ (reference sequence). The CDR3 reads CASSPTRTGGVKRTTYNEQFF. In DNA form, the CDR3 reads TGTGCCAGCAGCCCGACTCGGACAGGGGGTGTAAAGAGAACTACCTACAATGAGCAGTTCTTC.

V usage is TRBV19 and J usage is TRBJ2-3, with 9 bases aligning to TRBD1. This CDR3 is built from 20 residues. Germline-derived CDR1 and CDR2 are LNHDA and SQIVND (reference sequence). Trimming removed 5 bases from V and 2 bases from J; junction bases left unmatched: 20. The CDR3 DNA follows: TGTGCCAGTAGTGGGGGACAGGGCCGTAGCGGCCCCGCTTCCACAGATACGCAGTATTTT. Protein product: CASSGGQGRSGPASTDTQYF.

This chain joins TRBV5-1 and TRBJ1-4; D unresolved. The CDR3 totals 17 residues. V shed 2 bases and J shed 4 bases, with 18 bases lying between them. CDR1 is SGHRS and CDR2 is YFSETQ in the germline V gene. In DNA form, the CDR3 reads TGCGCCAGCAGCTTATTACTAAACCGGGGAAATAATGAAAAACTGTTTTTT. Encoded protein: CASSLLLNRGNNEKLFF.

This chain uses TRBV20-1 with TRBJ2-1; the D gene is possibly TRBD2 (6 bases). V lost 3 bases and J lost 7, with 10 bases in between. The germline V gene encodes CDR1 DFQATT and CDR2 SNEGSKA (reference sequence). This CDR3 contains 12 residues. The CDR3 DNA is TGCAGTGCTAGTCGACTAGGGAATGAGCAGTTCTTC. Its protein product is CSASRLGNEQFF.

J is TRBJ2-7 and V is TRBV11-2; 8 bases match TRBD1. CDR3 size: 14 residues. Per germline, CDR1 SGHAT and CDR2 FQNNGV. V gave up 5 bases and J gave up 2 bases; unmatched junction bases: 5. CDR3 region: CASSHQGATYEQYF. The CDR3 coding sequence is TGTGCCAGCAGCCATCAGGGGGCAACCTACGAGCAGTACTTC.

The V gene is TRBV6-5, the J gene TRBJ1-3; maybe TRBD1 (5 bases). The V gene lost 5 bases and the J gene lost 3 bases, with 11 bases spanning the gap. The CDR3 extends over 14 amino acids. Germline CDR1 reads MNHEY; CDR2 reads SVGAGI. The CDR3 region has the DNA TGTGCCAGCAGTCGGGAGGGGTTTGGAAACACCATATATTTT. Residues: CASSREGFGNTIYF.